The source of this T cell receptor beta chain is a study of T cell responses to AZD1222 COVID-19 vaccine. Study overall: Second doses were pooled across both intervals (about 4 or about 12 weeks).

Details on this clone: Its antigen is not identified.

Data came from immunoSEQ multiplex PCR; TCRdb stores just in-frame clones and leaves some out. The sample lists around 89,000 clones, around 84% occurring once. Study-wide results and limits: Only a handful of AZD1222 recipients, roughly six in all, had baseline seropositivity. After the peak T cell response, and only then, were repertoires sampled.

V shed 4 bases and J shed 3 bases, with 16 bases lying between them. Germline V gives CDR1 SNHLY, CDR2 FYNNEI. The CDR3 covers 17 residues. The sequencing here drew on peripheral blood, taken on day 0 of AZD1222 vaccination. The V gene is TRBV2, the J gene TRBJ1-6; no clear D gene. This clonotype was sampled from an adult in good health. The CDR3 loop reads CASSAPAAYRYNSPLHF. The CDR3 nucleotides read TGTGCCAGCAGTGCTCCTGCTGCGTACCGCTATAATTCACCCCTCCACTTT. Full variable domain (missing parts from reference TRBV2 and TRBJ1-6): EPEVTQTPSHQVTQMGQEVILRCVPISNHLYFYWYRQILGQKVEFLVSFYNNEISEKSEIFDDQFSVERPDGSNFTLKIRSTKLEDSAMYFCASSAPAAYRYNSPLHFGNGTRLTVT.